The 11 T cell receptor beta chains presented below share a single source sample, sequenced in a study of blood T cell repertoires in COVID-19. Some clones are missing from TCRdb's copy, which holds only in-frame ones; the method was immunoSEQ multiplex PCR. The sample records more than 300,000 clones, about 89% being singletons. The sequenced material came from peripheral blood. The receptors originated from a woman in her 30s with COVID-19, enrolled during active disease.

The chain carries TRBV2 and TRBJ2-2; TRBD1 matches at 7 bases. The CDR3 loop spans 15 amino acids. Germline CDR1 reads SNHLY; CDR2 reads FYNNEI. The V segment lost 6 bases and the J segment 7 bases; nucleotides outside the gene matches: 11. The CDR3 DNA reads TGTGCCAGCAGCGTCCGACAGGGTGCTGGCGGGGAGCTGTTTTTT. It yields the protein CASSVRQGAGGELFF. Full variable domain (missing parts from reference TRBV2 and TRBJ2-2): EPEVTQTPSHQVTQMGQEVILRCVPISNHLYFYWYRQILGQKVEFLVSFYNNEISEKSEIFDDQFSVERPDGSNFTLKIRSTKLEDSAMYFCASSVRQGAGGELFFGEGSRLTVL.

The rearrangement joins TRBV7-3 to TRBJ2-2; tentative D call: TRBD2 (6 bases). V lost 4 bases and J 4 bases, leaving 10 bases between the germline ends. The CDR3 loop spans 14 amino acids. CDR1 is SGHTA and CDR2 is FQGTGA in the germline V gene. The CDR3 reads CASSSSGSTGELFF. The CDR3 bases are TGTGCCAGCAGCTCAAGCGGGTCCACCGGGGAGCTGTTTTTT.

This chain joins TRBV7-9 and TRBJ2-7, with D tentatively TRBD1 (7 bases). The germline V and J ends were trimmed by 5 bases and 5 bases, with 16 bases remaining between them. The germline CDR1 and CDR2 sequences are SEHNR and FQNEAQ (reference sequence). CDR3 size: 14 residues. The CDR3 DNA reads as TGTGCCAGCAGCCCAGCACAGGGGAGGAACGAGCAGTACTTC. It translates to CASSPAQGRNEQYF. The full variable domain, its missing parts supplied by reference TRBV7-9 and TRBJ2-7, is DTGVSQNPRHKITKRGQNVTFRCDPISEHNRLYWYRQTLGQGPEFLTYFQNEAQLEKSRLLSDRFSAERPKGSFSTLEIQRTEQGDSAMYLCASSPAQGRNEQYFGPGTRLTVT.

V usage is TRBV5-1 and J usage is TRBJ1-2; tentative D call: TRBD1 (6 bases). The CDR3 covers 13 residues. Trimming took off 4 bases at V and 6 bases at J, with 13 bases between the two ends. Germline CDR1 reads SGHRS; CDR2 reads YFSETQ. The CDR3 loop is CASSPGQRDGYTF. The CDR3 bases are TGCGCCAGCAGCCCTGGACAGAGAGATGGCTACACCTTC.

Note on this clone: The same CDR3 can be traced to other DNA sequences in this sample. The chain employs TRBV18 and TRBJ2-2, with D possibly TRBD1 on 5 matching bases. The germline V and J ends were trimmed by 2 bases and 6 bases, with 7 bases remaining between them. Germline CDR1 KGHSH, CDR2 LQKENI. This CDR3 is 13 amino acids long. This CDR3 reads CASSPGAAGELFF. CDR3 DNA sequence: TGTGCCAGCTCACCAGGGGCGGCCGGGGAGCTGTTTTTT.

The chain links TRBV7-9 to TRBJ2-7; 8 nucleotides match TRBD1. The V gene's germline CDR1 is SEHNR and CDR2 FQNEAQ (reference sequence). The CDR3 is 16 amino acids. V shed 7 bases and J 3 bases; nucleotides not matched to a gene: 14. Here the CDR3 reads CASTQAPGQEVYEQYF. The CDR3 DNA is TGTGCCAGCACCCAGGCCCCGGGACAGGAGGTCTACGAGCAGTACTTC.

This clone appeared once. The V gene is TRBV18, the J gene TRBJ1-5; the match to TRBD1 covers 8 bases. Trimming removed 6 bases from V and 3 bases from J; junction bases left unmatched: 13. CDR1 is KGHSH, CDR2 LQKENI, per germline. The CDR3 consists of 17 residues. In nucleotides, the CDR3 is TGTGCCAGCTCTCCAGAAGGACAGGGCATATACAATCAGCCCCAGCATTTT. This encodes CASSPEGQGIYNQPQHF.

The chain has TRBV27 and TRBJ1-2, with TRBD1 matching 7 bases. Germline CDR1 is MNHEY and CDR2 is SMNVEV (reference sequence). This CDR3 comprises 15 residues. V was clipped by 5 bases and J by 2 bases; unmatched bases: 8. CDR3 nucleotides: TGTGCCAGCAGTAACTTCGGGACAGAGAACTATGGCTACACCTTC. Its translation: CASSNFGTENYGYTF.

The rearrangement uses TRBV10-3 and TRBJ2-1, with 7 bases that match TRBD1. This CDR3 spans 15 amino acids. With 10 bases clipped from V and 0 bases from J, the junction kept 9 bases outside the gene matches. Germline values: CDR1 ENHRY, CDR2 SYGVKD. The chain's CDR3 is CATRPGGNSYNEQFF. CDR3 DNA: TGTGCCACCCGCCCAGGGGGAAACTCCTACAATGAGCAGTTCTTC.

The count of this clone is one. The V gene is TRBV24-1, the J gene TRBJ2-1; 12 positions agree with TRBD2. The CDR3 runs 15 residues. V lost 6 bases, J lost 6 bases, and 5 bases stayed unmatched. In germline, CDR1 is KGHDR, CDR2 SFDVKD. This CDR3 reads CATSISTSGSNEQFF. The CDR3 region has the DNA TGTGCCACCAGTATATCGACTAGCGGGAGCAATGAGCAGTTCTTC.

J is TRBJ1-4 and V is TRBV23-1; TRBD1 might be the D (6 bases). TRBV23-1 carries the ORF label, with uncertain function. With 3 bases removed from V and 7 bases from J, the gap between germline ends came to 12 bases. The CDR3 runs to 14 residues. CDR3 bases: TGCGCCAGCAGTCAGGGGGGGCGGGGTGAAAAACTGTTTTTT. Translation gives CASSQGGRGEKLFF.